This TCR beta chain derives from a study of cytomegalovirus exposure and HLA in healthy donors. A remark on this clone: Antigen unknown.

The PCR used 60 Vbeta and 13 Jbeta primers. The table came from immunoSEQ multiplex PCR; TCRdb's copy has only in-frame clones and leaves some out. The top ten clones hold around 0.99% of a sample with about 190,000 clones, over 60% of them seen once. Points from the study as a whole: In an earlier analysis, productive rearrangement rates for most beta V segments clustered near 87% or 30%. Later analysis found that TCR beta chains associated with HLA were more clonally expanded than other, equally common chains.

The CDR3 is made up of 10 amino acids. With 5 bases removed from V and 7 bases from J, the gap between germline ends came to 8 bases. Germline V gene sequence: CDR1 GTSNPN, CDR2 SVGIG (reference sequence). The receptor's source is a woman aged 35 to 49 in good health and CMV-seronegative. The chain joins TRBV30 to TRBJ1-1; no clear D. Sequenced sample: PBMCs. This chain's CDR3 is CAWGRIEAFF. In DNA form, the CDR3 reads TGTGCCTGGGGGAGAATTGAAGCTTTCTTT.